Each of the 22 T cell receptor beta chains below was sequenced from the same sample in a study of blood T cell repertoires in COVID-19. The protocol was immunoSEQ multiplex PCR, while the TCRdb copy is restricted to in-frame clones and leaves out a portion. The sample shows about 140,000 clones, about 86% of them seen only once. Sequencing used peripheral blood. These receptors originate from a woman in her sixties with acute or convalescent COVID-19.

This chain uses TRBV7-2 with TRBJ1-2; D unclear. This CDR3 contains 13 residues. The germline V and J ends were trimmed by 5 bases and 8 bases, with 15 bases remaining between them. Per germline, CDR1 SGHTA and CDR2 FQGNSA. CDR3 amino acids: CASSPHERGGYTF. The CDR3 DNA follows: TGTGCCAGCAGCCCGCATGAGAGAGGAGGCTACACCTTC.

The V and J genes are TRBV9 and TRBJ2-2; maybe TRBD1 (5 bases). The V end lost 7 bases, the J end lost 10 bases, and 11 bases lay between the germline ends. The CDR3 covers 11 residues. Per the germline V gene, CDR1 is SGDLS and CDR2 is YYNGEE. CDR3 loop: CASGAAQELFF. The CDR3 coding sequence is TGTGCCAGCGGGGCGGCACAGGAGCTGTTTTTT. The full variable domain, rest sourced from reference TRBV9 and TRBJ2-2, is DSGVTQTPKHLITATGQRVTLRCSPRSGDLSVYWYQQSLDQGLQFLIQYYNGEERAKGNILERFSAQQFPDLHSELNLSSLELGDSALYFCASGAAQELFFGEGSRLTVL.

The DNA of the CDR3 is TGTGCCAGCAGCACTCACGGGAGGGGGCGCGAGTCTGGAAACACCATATATTTT. Protein: CASSTHGRGRESGNTIYF. This chain uses TRBV9 with TRBJ1-3; 7 positions agree with TRBD1. The germline V gene encodes CDR1 SGDLS and CDR2 YYNGEE. Unmatched junction bases numbered 14, after V lost 4 bases and J lost 1 base. This CDR3 region has 18 residues. The full variable domain, with the rest looked up from reference TRBV9 and TRBJ1-3, is DSGVTQTPKHLITATGQRVTLRCSPRSGDLSVYWYQQSLDQGLQFLIQYYNGEERAKGNILERFSAQQFPDLHSELNLSSLELGDSALYFCASSTHGRGRESGNTIYFGEGSWLTVV.

The rearrangement uses TRBV5-8 and TRBJ2-7, with 11 positions matching TRBD2. J gave up 6 bases and V 0 bases, and 2 bases lay outside the gene matches. The CDR3 is made up of 14 amino acids. CDR1 and CDR2 (germline): SGHTS, YDEGEE. The CDR3 region is CASSLAGTSGEQYF. The CDR3 DNA reads TGTGCCAGCAGCTTGGCCGGGACTAGCGGCGAGCAGTACTTC.

The chain links TRBV3-1 (or the pseudogene TRBV3-2) to TRBJ2-1; 8 bases agree with TRBD2. Germline V gene data show CDR1 as LGHDT and CDR2 as YNNKEL (reference sequence). The length of the CDR3 is 14 residues. V lost 3 bases and J lost 7; bases outside the gene matches: 5. DNA of the CDR3: TGTGCCAGCAGCCAGCGGGGGGCGGAAAATGAGCAGTTCTTC. Its translation is CASSQRGAENEQFF.

The V and J genes are TRBV3-1 (or the pseudogene TRBV3-2) and TRBJ2-3; D might be TRBD1 (6 bases). The CDR3 contains 16 residues. Between the trimmed V and J ends, which lost 1 base and 8 bases, there was a span of 19 bases. Germline V gene data show CDR1 as LGHDT and CDR2 as YNNKEL (reference sequence). The CDR3 sequence is CASSQGRDIGWGTQYF. The CDR3 region has the DNA TGTGCCAGCAGCCAAGGCCGGGACATCGGGTGGGGTACGCAGTATTTT.

V and J are TRBV5-1 and TRBJ2-1; the match to TRBD2 covers 12 bases. Germline CDR1 is SGHRS and CDR2 is YFSETQ. The J segment lost 0 bases and the V segment lost 3 bases, leaving 4 bases of the junction unmatched. This CDR3 spans 17 amino acids. CDR3 amino acids: CASSSGLAGSSYNEQFF. CDR3 DNA: TGCGCCAGCAGCTCCGGACTAGCGGGGAGCTCCTACAATGAGCAGTTCTTC.

The gene calls are TRBV29-1 and TRBJ2-7, with D perhaps TRBD2 (7 bases). The V end was cut by 4 bases, the J end by 2 bases, with 12 bases between. Germline V gene data show CDR1 as SQVTM and CDR2 as ANQGSEA. The CDR3 spans 13 residues. Here the CDR3 reads CSVVGRGTYEQYF. CDR3 sequence (DNA): TGCAGCGTTGTAGGGAGGGGGACCTACGAGCAGTACTTC.

The rearrangement uses TRBV5-1 and TRBJ2-3; D unresolved. The V end was cut by 4 bases, the J end by 5 bases, with 20 bases between. CDR1 and CDR2 from the germline V gene are SGHRS and YFSETQ. This CDR3 contains 16 residues. CDR3 nucleotides: TGCGCCAGCAGCCCCCCCACTGGGCAGGTTGGAGATACGCAGTATTTT. This translates into CASSPPTGQVGDTQYF. The whole variable domain, filled in from reference TRBV5-1 and TRBJ2-3, reads KAGVTQTPRYLIKTRGQQVTLSCSPISGHRSVSWYQQTPGQGLQFLFEYFSETQRNKGNFPGRFSGRQFSNSRSEMNVSTLELGDSALYLCASSPPTGQVGDTQYFGPGTRLTVL.

The rearrangement uses TRBV21-1 and TRBJ1-5; the table gives TRBD1 as D, unverified against the DNA. TRBV21-1 is shown as a pseudogene. This CDR3 is built from 13 residues. The CDR3 protein is CASTRQTWRPQHF. In nucleotides, the CDR3 is TGTGCCAGCACCCGACAGACCTGGCGGCCCCAGCATTTT.

This clone has only one observation. The V gene is TRBV29-1, the J gene TRBJ1-2; 8 positions match TRBD1. V was pared by 6 bases and J by 0 bases, with 9 bases of the junction left unmatched. In germline, CDR1 is SQVTM, CDR2 ANQGSEA. This CDR3 spans 15 amino acids. The CDR3 sequence: CSVTRDRIANYGYTF. CDR3 nucleotide sequence: TGCAGCGTAACTCGGGACAGGATAGCTAACTATGGCTACACCTTC.

The chain has TRBV5-8 and TRBJ1-5; 7 bases are shared with TRBD1. CDR1 and CDR2 (germline): SGHTS, YDEGEE. The CDR3 has 13 amino acids. V lost 3 bases to trimming and J lost 4 bases; unmatched junction nucleotides: 1. The CDR3: CASSSTGNQPQHF. The CDR3 DNA reads as TGTGCCAGCAGCTCGACAGGGAATCAGCCCCAGCATTTT.

This clone was seen once. V is TRBV3-1 (or the pseudogene TRBV3-2) and J is TRBJ2-7; TRBD2 aligns across 7 bases. The junction had 1 base not matched to a gene; V was cut back by 1 base and J by 4 bases. Per germline, CDR1 LGHDT and CDR2 YNNKEL (reference sequence). This CDR3 spans 13 amino acids. The CDR3 here is CASSQVAGYEQYF. DNA of the CDR3: TGTGCCAGCAGCCAAGTAGCGGGTTACGAGCAGTACTTC.

The chain links TRBV5-6 to TRBJ2-3; 10 bases are shared with TRBD1. V was clipped by 0 bases and J by 3 bases; unmatched bases: 10. CDR3 length: 18 amino acids. Germline assignment: CDR1 SGHDT and CDR2 YYEEEE. CDR3 sequence: CASSLAPVPGQGTDTQYF. The CDR3 DNA reads TGTGCCAGCAGCTTGGCCCCGGTACCGGGACAGGGGACAGATACGCAGTATTTT.

This clone was picked up a small number of times. This rearrangement joins TRBV19 to TRBJ1-5; D is undetermined. CDR1 and CDR2 from the germline V gene are LNHDA and SQIVND (reference sequence). This CDR3 is 14 amino acids long. The germline V and J ends were trimmed by 4 bases and 3 bases, with 10 bases remaining between them. CDR3 in amino acids: CASSNGNHNQPQHF. CDR3 nucleotide sequence: TGTGCCAGTAGTAATGGCAACCACAATCAGCCCCAGCATTTT.

The chain has TRBV9 and TRBJ1-2, with 8 bases identical to TRBD1. V trimming: 3 bases; J trimming: 7 bases; junction bases outside the gene matches: 14. CDR1 is SGDLS and CDR2 is YYNGEE in the germline V gene. This CDR3 comprises 16 residues. CDR3 nucleotide sequence: TGTGCCAGCAGCGGACCGGGACAGGCAACGTACGGTGGCTACACCTTC. Amino acids: CASSGPGQATYGGYTF.

This clone was observed once. This chain joins TRBV6-2 or TRBV6-3 and TRBJ2-7; TRBD1 matches 8 bases. V shed 4 bases, J shed 3 bases, and the junction held 11 bases outside the gene matches. The germline V gene has CDR1 MNHEY and CDR2 SVGEGT. This CDR3 is 16 amino acids long. CDR3 DNA: TGTGCCAGCAGTTTTTCCAGGACAGGGAGCAACTACGAGCAGTACTTC. As protein: CASSFSRTGSNYEQYF.

This chain connects TRBV30 to TRBJ1-1, with TRBD1 as a possible D gene (6 bases). V was cut by 5 bases and J by 6 bases, with 13 bases left in between. Germline V gene lookup returns CDR1 GTSNPN and CDR2 SVGIG (reference sequence). This CDR3 comprises 12 residues. The CDR3 spells CAWRQGSAEAFF. CDR3 sequence (DNA): TGTGCCTGGCGCCAGGGGAGCGCTGAAGCTTTCTTT. Complete variable domain (other parts from reference TRBV30 and TRBJ1-1): SQTIHQWPATLVQPVGSPLSLECTVEGTSNPNLYWYRQAAGRGLQLLFYSVGIGQISSEVPQNLSASRPQDRQFILSSKKLLLSDSGFYLCAWRQGSAEAFFGQGTRLTVV.

This rearrangement joins TRBV12-5 to TRBJ2-3; TRBD2 might be the D (6 bases). Trimming took 6 bases from V and 5 from J, leaving 15 bases between them. The CDR3 is made up of 14 amino acids. Per germline, CDR1 LGHNT and CDR2 FRNRAP. The DNA of the CDR3 is TGTGCTAGTGGCCCCCGACTAGTTTTAGATACGCAGTATTTT. Protein: CASGPRLVLDTQYF.

The J gene is TRBJ2-1, the V gene TRBV3-1 (or the pseudogene TRBV3-2); 11 nucleotides align to TRBD2. In germline, CDR1 is LGHDT, CDR2 YNNKEL (reference sequence). The CDR3 runs to 15 residues. V lost 4 bases to trimming and J lost 5 bases; unmatched junction nucleotides: 4. CDR3 sequence: CASSRTSGPNNEQFF. DNA for the CDR3: TGTGCCAGCAGCCGGACTAGCGGGCCAAACAATGAGCAGTTCTTC.

V and J are TRBV9 and TRBJ1-2, with D possibly TRBD1 on 5 matching bases. Germline CDR1 is SGDLS and CDR2 is YYNGEE. CDR3 length: 15 amino acids. The V gene lost 0 bases and the J gene lost 4 bases, with 13 bases spanning the gap. The CDR3 spells CASSVGGAQGYGYTF. Written as DNA, the CDR3 is TGTGCCAGCAGCGTAGGTGGGGCGCAGGGCTATGGCTACACCTTC.

The chain recombines TRBV24-1 with TRBJ1-1; the D gene is possibly TRBD1 (5 bases). With 9 bases removed from V and 5 bases from J, the gap between germline ends came to 9 bases. The CDR3 extends over 11 amino acids. The V gene's germline CDR1 is KGHDR and CDR2 SFDVKD. In DNA, the CDR3 is TGTGCCACCGCGGAGGGGACTGAAGCTTTCTTT. It specifies CATAEGTEAFF.